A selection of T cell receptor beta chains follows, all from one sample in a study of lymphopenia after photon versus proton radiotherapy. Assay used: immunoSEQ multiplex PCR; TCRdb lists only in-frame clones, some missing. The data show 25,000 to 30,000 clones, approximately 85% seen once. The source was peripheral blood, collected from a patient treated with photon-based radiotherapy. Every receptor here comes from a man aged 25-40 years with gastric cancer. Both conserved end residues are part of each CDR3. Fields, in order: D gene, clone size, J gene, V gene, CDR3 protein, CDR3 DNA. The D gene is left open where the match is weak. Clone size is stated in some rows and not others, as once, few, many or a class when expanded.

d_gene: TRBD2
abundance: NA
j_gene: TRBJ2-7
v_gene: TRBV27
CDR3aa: CASSLKLAGDLSYEQYF
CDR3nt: TGTGCCAGCAGTCTGAAACTAGCGGGAGACCTCTCCTACGAGCAGTACTTC

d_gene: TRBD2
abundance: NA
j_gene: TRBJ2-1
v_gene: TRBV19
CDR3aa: CASSTGSSGRNEQFF
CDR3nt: TGTGCCAGTAGTACCGGATCTAGCGGTCGCAATGAGCAGTTCTTC

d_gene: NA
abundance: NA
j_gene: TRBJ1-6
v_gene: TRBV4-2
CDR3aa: CASSHPGAGSPLHF
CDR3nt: TGTGCCAGCAGCCATCCGGGGGCAGGTTCACCCCTCCACTTT

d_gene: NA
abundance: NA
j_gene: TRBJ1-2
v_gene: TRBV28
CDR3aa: CASSSRVGYTF
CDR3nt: TGTGCCAGCAGTTCCAGGGTTGGCTACACCTTC

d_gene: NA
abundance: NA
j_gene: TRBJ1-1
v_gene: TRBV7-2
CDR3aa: CASSLVGSTGTEAFF
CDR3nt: TGTGCCAGCAGCTTAGTCGGATCGACGGGCACTGAAGCTTTCTTT

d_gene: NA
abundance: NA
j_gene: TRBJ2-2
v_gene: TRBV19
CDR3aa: CASTGATSKAGELFF
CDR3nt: TGTGCCAGTACAGGGGCTACTAGCAAGGCCGGGGAGCTGTTTTTT

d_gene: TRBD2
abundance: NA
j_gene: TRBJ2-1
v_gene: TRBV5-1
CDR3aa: CASSSSGSHEQFF
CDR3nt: TGCGCCAGCAGCTCTAGCGGGAGCCATGAGCAGTTCTTC

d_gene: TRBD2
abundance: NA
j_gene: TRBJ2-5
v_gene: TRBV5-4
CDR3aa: CASSLRTSGKETQYF
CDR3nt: TGTGCCAGCAGCCTCAGGACTAGCGGAAAAGAGACCCAGTACTTC

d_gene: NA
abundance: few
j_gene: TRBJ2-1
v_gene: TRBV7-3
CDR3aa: CASSAQGPYNEQFF
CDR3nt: TGTGCCAGCAGCGCTCAGGGTCCATACAATGAGCAGTTCTTC

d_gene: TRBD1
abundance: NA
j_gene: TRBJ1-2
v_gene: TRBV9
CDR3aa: CASSVALGGDYGYTF
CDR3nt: TGTGCCAGCAGCGTAGCTTTAGGGGGCGATTACGGCTACACCTTC

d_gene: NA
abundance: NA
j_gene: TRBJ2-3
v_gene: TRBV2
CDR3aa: CASSAWGWDTQYF
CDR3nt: TGTGCCAGCAGTGCCTGGGGGTGGGATACGCAGTATTTT

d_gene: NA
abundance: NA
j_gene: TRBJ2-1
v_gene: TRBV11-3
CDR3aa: CASSSQVGGSEQFF
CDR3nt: TGTGCCAGCAGCTCTCAGGTCGGGGGCTCTGAGCAGTTCTTC

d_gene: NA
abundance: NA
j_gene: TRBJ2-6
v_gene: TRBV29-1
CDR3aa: CSVRVSGANVLTF
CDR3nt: TGCAGCGTTAGAGTATCTGGGGCCAACGTCCTGACTTTC

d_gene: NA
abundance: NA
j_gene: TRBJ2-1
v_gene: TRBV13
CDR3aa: CASSFYRSSYNEQFF
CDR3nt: TGTGCCAGCAGCTTTTATAGAAGCTCCTACAATGAGCAGTTCTTC

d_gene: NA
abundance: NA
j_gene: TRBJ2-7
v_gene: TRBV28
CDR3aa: CASSVTYEQYF
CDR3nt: TGTGCCAGCAGCGTCACCTACGAGCAGTACTTC

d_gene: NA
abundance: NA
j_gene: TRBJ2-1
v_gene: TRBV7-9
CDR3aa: CASSLVGDEQFF
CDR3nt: TGTGCCAGCAGCTTAGTGGGGGATGAGCAGTTCTTC

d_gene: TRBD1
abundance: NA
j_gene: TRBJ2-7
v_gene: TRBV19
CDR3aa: CASGTAYEQYF
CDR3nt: TGTGCCAGTGGGACAGCATACGAGCAGTACTTC

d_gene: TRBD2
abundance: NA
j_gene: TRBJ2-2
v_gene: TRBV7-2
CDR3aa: CASSLAAAGGNTGELFF
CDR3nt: TGTGCCAGCAGCTTAGCGGCGGCGGGGGGGAACACCGGGGAGCTGTTTTTT

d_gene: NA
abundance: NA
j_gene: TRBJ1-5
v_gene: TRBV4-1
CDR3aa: CASSQDLDSPRQPQHF
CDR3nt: TGCGCCAGCAGCCAAGATCTAGACTCCCCGAGGCAGCCCCAGCATTTT

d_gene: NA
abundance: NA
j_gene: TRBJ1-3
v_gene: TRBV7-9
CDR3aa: CASSLPGSGNTIYF
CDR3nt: TGTGCCAGCAGCTTACCGGGCTCTGGAAACACCATATATTTT

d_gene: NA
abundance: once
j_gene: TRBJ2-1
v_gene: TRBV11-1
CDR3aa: CATSGAPTYNNEQFF
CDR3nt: TGTGCCACAAGTGGGGCGCCAACCTATAACAATGAGCAGTTCTTC

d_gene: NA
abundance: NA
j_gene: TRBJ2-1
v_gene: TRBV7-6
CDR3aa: CASSLYRGLSNKQFF
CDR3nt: TGTGCCAGCAGCTTATACAGAGGACTATCCAATAAGCAGTTCTTC

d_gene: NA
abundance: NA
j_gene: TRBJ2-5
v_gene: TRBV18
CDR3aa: CASSPQGLGETQYF
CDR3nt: TGTGCCAGCTCACCGCAGGGGTTGGGGGAGACCCAGTACTTC

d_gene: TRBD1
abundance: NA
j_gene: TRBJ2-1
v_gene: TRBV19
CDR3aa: CASRFQGAGDEQFF
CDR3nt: TGTGCCAGTAGGTTTCAGGGGGCTGGAGATGAGCAGTTCTTC

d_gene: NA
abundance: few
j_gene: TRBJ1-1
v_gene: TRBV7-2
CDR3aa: CASSLEGLNTEAFF
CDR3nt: TGTGCCAGCAGCTTAGAGGGCTTGAACACTGAAGCTTTCTTT

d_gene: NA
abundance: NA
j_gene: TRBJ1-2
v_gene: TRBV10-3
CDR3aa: CAITSQVYRGNSNYGYTF
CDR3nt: TGTGCCATCACGAGTCAAGTCTATAGGGGCAATTCTAACTATGGCTACACCTTC

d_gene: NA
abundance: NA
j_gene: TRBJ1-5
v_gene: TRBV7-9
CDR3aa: CASSLDNSNQPQHF
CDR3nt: TGTGCCAGCAGCTTGGACAATAGCAATCAGCCCCAGCATTTT

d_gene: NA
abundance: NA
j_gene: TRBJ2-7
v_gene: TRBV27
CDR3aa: CASSKPGKGPYEQYF
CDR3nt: TGTGCCAGCAGTAAGCCGGGAAAAGGACCCTACGAGCAGTACTTC

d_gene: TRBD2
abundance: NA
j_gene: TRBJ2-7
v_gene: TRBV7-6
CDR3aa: CASSLEFSGRSYEQYF
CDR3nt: TGTGCCAGCAGCTTAGAATTTAGCGGGCGATCCTACGAGCAGTACTTC

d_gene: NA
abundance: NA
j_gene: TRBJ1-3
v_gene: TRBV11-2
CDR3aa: CASSSGQKITSGNTIYF
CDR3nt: TGTGCCAGCAGCTCGGGACAAAAAATTACCTCTGGAAACACCATATATTTT

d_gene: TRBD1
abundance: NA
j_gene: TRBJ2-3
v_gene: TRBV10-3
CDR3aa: CAISESLGQGAQDTQYF
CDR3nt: TGTGCCATCAGTGAGTCGTTGGGACAGGGGGCCCAAGATACGCAGTATTTT

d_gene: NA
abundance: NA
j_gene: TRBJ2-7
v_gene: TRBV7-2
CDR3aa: CASSSLPGATYEQYF
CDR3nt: TGTGCCAGCAGCTCCCTACCGGGGGCGACCTACGAGCAGTACTTC

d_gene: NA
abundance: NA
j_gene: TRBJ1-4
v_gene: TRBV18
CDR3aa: CASSLRGAGRATNEKLFF
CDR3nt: TGTGCCAGCTCACTCCGTGGGGCAGGGAGAGCAACTAATGAAAAACTGTTTTTT

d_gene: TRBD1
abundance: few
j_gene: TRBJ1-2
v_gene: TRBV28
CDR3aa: CASSSGTGNSYGYTF
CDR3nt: TGTGCCAGCAGTAGTGGGACAGGGAACTCCTATGGCTACACCTTC

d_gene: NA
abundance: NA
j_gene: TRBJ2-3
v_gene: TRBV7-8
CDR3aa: CASSLGVLSTDTQYF
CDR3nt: TGTGCCAGCAGCTTGGGGGTTCTAAGCACAGATACGCAGTATTTT

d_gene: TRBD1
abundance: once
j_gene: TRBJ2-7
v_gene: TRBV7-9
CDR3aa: CASSTGQAIIYEQYF
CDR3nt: TGTGCCAGCAGCACGGGACAGGCTATCATCTACGAGCAGTACTTC

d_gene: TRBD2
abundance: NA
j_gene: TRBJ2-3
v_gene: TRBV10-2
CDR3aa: CASSGTSGTDTQYF
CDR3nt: TGCGCCAGCAGCGGGACTAGCGGAACAGATACGCAGTATTTT

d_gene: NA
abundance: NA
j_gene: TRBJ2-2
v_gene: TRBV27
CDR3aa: CASSLYRAPNTGELFF
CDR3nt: TGTGCCAGCAGTCTCTACAGGGCCCCGAACACCGGGGAGCTGTTTTTT

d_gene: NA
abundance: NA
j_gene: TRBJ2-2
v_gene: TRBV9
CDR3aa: CASSGREVGENTGELFF
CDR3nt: TGTGCCAGCAGCGGAAGGGAAGTGGGGGAGAACACCGGGGAGCTGTTTTTT

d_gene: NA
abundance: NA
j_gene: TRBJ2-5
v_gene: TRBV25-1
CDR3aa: CASSEGSGGLETQYF
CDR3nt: TGTGCCAGCAGTGAAGGAAGTGGGGGGTTGGAGACCCAGTACTTC

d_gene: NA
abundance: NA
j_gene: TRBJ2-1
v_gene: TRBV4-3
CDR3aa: CASSQEGSGGEQFF
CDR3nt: TGCGCCAGCAGCCAAGAAGGGAGTGGAGGAGAGCAGTTCTTC

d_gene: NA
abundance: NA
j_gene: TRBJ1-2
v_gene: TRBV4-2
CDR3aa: CASSQGQNPYGYTF
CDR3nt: TGTGCCAGCAGCCAAGGACAAAACCCCTATGGCTACACCTTC